These T cell receptor beta chains were read from a single sample in a study of identical twins. TCRdb re-called the 5' RACE reads with MiXCR, one entry per CDR3 protein. Of 1.5 million to 2 million distinct CDR3 sequences in the sample, 25% to 35% were seen once. Sequenced: cord blood. The receptors shown here come from a newborn girl in good health. Each CDR3 is given with its conserved first and last residue. D genes are given only for firm matches. Expanded clones get a size class; other rows say once, few or many, or leave the size out.

V gene,J gene,clone size,D gene,CDR3 protein,CDR3 DNA
TRBV27,TRBJ1-6,.,TRBD1,CASSLPGQGHSPLHF,TGTGCCAGCAGTTTACCCGGACAGGGGCATTCACCCCTCCACTTT
TRBV20-1,TRBJ1-1,few,.,CSARGGQNTEAFF,TGCAGTGCTAGAGGGGGACAGAACACTGAAGCTTTCTTT
TRBV27,TRBJ2-7,.,TRBD2,CASSLSGGFLYEQYF,TGTGCCAGCAGTTTAAGCGGGGGCTTTCTCTACGAGCAGTACTTC
TRBV28,TRBJ2-1,.,TRBD1,CASRGSGQDSYNEQFF,TGTGCCAGCAGAGGGTCCGGACAGGACTCCTACAATGAGCAGTTCTTC
TRBV20-1,TRBJ1-1,.,.,CSAPRRPNTEAFF,TGCAGTGCCCCCAGGCGCCCGAACACTGAAGCTTTCTTT
TRBV20-1,TRBJ2-1,.,.,CSASLARVNEQFF,TGCAGTGCTAGCTTAGCGCGGGTTAATGAGCAGTTCTTC
TRBV5-1,TRBJ2-7,.,.,CASRAIGVSYNEQYF,TGCGCCAGCAGAGCTATTGGGGTCTCCTACAATGAGCAGTACTTC
TRBV2,TRBJ2-2,.,.,CASRHPRGTGELFF,TGTGCCAGCAGGCACCCTAGGGGTACCGGGGAGCTGTTTTTT
TRBV20-1,TRBJ2-7,.,TRBD1,CSARQGETLYF,TGCAGTGCGCGACAGGGAGAGACCCTGTACTTC
TRBV29-1,TRBJ2-1,.,.,CSVEGEERKTQFF,TGCAGCGTTGAGGGGGAGGAAAGAAAGACCCAGTTCTTC
TRBV20-1,TRBJ1-1,.,TRBD1,CSAKRTGGVNTEAFF,TGCAGTGCTAAAAGAACAGGGGGGGTGAACACTGAAGCTTTCTTT
TRBV4-1,TRBJ2-7,.,.,CASSQAPGVGYEQYF,TGCGCCAGCAGCCAGGCCCCCGGAGTCGGCTACGAGCAGTACTTC
TRBV24-1,TRBJ2-5,.,.,CATSDSTRGQETQYF,TGTGCCACCAGTGATTCGACTAGAGGCCAAGAGACCCAGTACTTC
TRBV5-1,TRBJ2-7,many,.,CASSLPTVSYEQYF,TGCGCCAGCAGCTTACCGACAGTCTCCTACGAGCAGTACTTC
TRBV5-1,TRBJ1-6,.,.,CASSLWWSSYNSPLHF,TGCGCCAGCAGCTTGTGGTGGAGCTCCTATAATTCACCCCTCCACTTT
TRBV14,TRBJ2-1,.,.,CASSQVVFNEQFF,TGTGCCAGCAGCCAAGTGGTTTTCAATGAGCAGTTCTTC
TRBV29-1,TRBJ2-7,many,.,CSVEDEGYEQYF,TGCAGCGTTGAAGATGAGGGGTACGAGCAGTACTTC
TRBV5-4,TRBJ2-7,.,TRBD1,CACSYRGKNYEQYF,TGTGCCTGCAGCTACAGGGGAAAAAACTACGAGCAGTACTTC
TRBV12-3/TRBV12-4,TRBJ2-2,.,.,CASSYPDWYTGELFF,TGTGCCAGCAGTTACCCGGACTGGTACACCGGGGAGCTGTTTTTT
TRBV7-9,TRBJ2-2,.,.,CASSVNGELFF,TGTGCCAGCAGCGTAAACGGGGAGCTGTTTTTT
TRBV6-2/TRBV6-3,TRBJ2-7,.,TRBD1,CASRNRDRVYEQYF,TGTGCCAGCAGAAACCGGGACAGGGTCTACGAGCAGTACTTC
TRBV12-3/TRBV12-4,TRBJ2-1,few,TRBD1,CASTQRQGGYNEQFF,TGTGCCAGCACCCAGAGACAGGGTGGCTACAATGAGCAGTTCTTC
TRBV24-1,TRBJ2-7,few,TRBD1,CATSDSDRAYEQYF,TGTGCCACCAGTGACTCTGACAGGGCCTACGAGCAGTACTTC
TRBV9,TRBJ2-1,.,TRBD2,CASSGLRTSGRGEQFF,TGTGCCAGCAGCGGACTCCGGACTAGCGGGAGGGGTGAGCAGTTCTTC
TRBV6-5,TRBJ2-1,few,TRBD2,CASTRAGAYNEQFF,TGTGCCAGCACAAGGGCGGGAGCCTACAATGAGCAGTTCTTC
TRBV20-1,TRBJ2-4,.,.,CSAIREEGYKNIQYF,TGCAGTGCGATTAGGGAAGAGGGATACAAAAACATTCAGTACTTC
TRBV24-1,TRBJ2-1,.,TRBD2,CATSGTSGTYNEQFF,TGTGCCACCAGTGGGACTAGCGGGACCTACAATGAGCAGTTCTTC
TRBV5-1,TRBJ2-1,.,.,CASSLEPFSSYNEQFF,TGCGCCAGCAGCTTGGAGCCATTTAGCTCCTACAATGAGCAGTTCTTC
TRBV7-9,TRBJ2-3,.,TRBD2,CASSPSLTSGSTDTQYF,TGTGCCAGCAGCCCTAGCTTGACTAGCGGCAGCACAGATACGCAGTATTTT
TRBV20-1,TRBJ1-2,many,TRBD1,CSATDPRGRMFGYTF,TGCAGTGCTACCGACCCCAGGGGGCGAATGTTTGGCTACACCTTC
TRBV12-3/TRBV12-4,TRBJ2-1,.,.,CASSFYRDSNEQFF,TGTGCCAGCAGTTTCTACAGGGATTCCAATGAGCAGTTCTTC
TRBV10-3,TRBJ2-5,few,.,CAISVNGETQYF,TGTGCCATCAGTGTAAATGGGGAGACCCAGTACTTC
TRBV6-1,TRBJ2-1,.,TRBD1,CASSGRDRASYNEQFF,TGTGCCAGCAGTGGCCGTGACAGGGCCTCCTACAATGAGCAGTTCTTC
TRBV12-5,TRBJ2-1,many,.,CASGLVGPPGEQFF,TGTGCTAGTGGTTTGGTAGGCCCCCCAGGAGAGCAGTTCTTC